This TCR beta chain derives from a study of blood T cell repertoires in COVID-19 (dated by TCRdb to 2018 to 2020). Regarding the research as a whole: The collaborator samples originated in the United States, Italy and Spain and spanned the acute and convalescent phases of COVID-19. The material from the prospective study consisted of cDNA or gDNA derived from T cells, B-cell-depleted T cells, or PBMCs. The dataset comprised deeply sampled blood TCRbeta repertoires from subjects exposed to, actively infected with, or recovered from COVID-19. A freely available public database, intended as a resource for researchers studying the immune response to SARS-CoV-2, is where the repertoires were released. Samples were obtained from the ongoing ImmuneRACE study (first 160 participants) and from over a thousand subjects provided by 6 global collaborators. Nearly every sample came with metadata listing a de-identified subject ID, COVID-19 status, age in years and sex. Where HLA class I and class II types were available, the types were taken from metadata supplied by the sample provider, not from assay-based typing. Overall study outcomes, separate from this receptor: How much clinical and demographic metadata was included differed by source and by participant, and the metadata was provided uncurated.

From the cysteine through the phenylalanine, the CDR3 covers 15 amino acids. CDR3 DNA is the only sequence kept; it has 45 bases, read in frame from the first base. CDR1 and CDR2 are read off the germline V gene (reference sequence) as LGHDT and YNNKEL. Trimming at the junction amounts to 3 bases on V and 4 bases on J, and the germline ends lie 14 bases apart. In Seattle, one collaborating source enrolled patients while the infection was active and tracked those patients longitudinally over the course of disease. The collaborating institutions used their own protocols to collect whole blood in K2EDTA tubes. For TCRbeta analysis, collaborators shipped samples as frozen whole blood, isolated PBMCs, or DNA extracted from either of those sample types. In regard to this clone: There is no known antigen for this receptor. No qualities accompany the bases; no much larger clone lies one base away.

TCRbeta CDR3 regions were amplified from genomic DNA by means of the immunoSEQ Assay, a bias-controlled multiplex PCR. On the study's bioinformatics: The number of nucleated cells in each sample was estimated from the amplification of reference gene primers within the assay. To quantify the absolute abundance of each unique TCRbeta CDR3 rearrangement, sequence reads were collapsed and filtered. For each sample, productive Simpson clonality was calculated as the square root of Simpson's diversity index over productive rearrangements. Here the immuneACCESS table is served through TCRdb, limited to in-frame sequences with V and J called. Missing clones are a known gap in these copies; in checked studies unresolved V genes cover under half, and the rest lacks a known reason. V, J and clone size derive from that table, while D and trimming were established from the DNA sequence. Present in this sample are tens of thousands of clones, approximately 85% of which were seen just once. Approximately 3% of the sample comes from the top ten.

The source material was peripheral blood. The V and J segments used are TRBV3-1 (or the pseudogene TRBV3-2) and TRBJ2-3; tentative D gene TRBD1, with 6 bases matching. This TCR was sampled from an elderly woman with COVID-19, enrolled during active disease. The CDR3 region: CASSQGAFAADTQYF. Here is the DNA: TGTGCCAGCAGCCAGGGGGCATTTGCAGCAGATACGCAGTATTTT.